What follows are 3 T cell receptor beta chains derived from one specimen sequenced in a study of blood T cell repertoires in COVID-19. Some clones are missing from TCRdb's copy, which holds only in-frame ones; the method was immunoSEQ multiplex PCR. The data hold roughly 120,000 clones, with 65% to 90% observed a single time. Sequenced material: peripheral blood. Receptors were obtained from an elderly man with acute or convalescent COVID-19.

The CDR3 bases are TGTGCCAGCTCACCACCGGGTCGGGAATATGGCTACACCTTC. Translated: CASSPPGREYGYTF. The chain carries TRBV18 and TRBJ1-2; D is unclear. CDR1 is KGHSH and CDR2 is LQKENI in the germline V gene. CDR3 size: 14 residues. Trimming took off 0 bases at V and 5 bases at J, with 10 bases between the two ends.

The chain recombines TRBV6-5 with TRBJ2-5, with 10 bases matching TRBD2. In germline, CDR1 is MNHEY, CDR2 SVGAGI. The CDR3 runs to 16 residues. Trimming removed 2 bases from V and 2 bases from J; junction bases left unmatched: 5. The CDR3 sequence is CASSYTWTSGQETQYF. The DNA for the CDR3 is TGTGCCAGCAGTTACACTTGGACTAGCGGACAAGAGACCCAGTACTTC.

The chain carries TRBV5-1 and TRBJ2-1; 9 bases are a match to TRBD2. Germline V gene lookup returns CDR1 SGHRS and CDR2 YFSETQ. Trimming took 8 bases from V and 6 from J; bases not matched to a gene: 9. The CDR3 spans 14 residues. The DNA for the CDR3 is TGCGCCAGGAGGTGCGGGAGGGCCGCCAATGAGCAGTTCTTC. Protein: CARRCGRAANEQFF.